The clone carrying this T cell receptor (beta chain) was seen a few times. The CDR3 runs 15 residues. The germline V gene encodes CDR1 SGHRS and CDR2 YFSETQ. V was pared by 0 bases and J by 6 bases, with 14 bases between. The sample comes from a study of neoadjuvant anti-PD-1 for oral cavity cancer. TCRdb's table, derived via immunoSEQ multiplex PCR, lists solely in-frame clones and lacks some. The sample carries around 24,000 clones, under 30% recorded once. Time point in this sample: after neoadjuvant nivolumab, at surgical resection. This specimen consisted of tumor tissue, obtained after nivolumab (anti-PD-1) treatment. This chain connects TRBV5-1 to TRBJ2-3; no clear D gene. The sequence was obtained from a person between 40 and 85 years old with oral cavity squamous cell carcinoma. In DNA form, the CDR3 reads TGCGCCAGCAGCTTGGACTCCCGGCAAGGTGATACGCAGTATTTT. Its protein is CASSLDSRQGDTQYF.